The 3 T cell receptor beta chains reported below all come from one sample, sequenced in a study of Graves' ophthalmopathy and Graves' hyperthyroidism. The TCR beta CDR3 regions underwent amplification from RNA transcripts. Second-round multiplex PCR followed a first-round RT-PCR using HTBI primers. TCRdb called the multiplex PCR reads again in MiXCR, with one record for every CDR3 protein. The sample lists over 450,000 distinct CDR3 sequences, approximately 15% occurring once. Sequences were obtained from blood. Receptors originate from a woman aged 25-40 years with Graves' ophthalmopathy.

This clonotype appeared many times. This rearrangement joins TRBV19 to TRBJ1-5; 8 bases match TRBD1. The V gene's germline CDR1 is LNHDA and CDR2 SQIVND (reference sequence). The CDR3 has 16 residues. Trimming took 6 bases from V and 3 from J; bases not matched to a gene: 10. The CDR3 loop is CASSPTGQALNQPQHF. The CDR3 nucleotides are TGTGCCAGTAGCCCCACGGGACAGGCTCTCAATCAGCCCCAGCATTTT. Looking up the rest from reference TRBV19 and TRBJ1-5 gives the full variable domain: DGGITQSPKYLFRKEGQNVTLSCEQNLNHDAMYWYRQDPGQGLRLIYYSQIVNDFQKGDIAEGYSVSREKKESFPLTVTSAQKNPTAFYLCASSPTGQALNQPQHFGDGTRLSIL.

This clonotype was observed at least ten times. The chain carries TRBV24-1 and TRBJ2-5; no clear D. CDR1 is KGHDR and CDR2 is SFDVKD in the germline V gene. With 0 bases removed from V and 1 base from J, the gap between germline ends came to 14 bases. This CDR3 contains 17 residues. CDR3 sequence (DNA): TGTGCCACCAGTGATTTGCCCTTGTCGGTAGGCCAAGAGACCCAGTACTTC. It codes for CATSDLPLSVGQETQYF.

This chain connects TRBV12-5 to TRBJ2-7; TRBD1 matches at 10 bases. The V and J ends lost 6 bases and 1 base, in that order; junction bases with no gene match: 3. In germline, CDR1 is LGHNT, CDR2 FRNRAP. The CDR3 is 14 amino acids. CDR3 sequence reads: CASGWTGGSYEQYF. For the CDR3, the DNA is TGTGCTAGTGGCTGGACAGGGGGTTCCTACGAGCAGTACTTC.